Listed below are T cell receptor beta chains from one sample, sequenced in a study of beta chain features in type 1 diabetes. Assay used: immunoSEQ multiplex PCR; TCRdb lists only in-frame clones, some missing. The sample has about 660,000 clones, over 12% seen once. The sample comprised naive CD4+ T cells from blood. Receptors originate from a man between 18 and 35 years old with type 1 diabetes. Each CDR3 is given with its conserved first and last residue. Fields, in order: D gene, clone size, J gene, V gene, CDR3 DNA, CDR3 protein. D genes are given only for firm matches. Some rows have no size entry. The others give once, few or many, or a class for an expanded clone.

d_call: -; clone_size: -; j_call: TRBJ1-1; v_call: TRBV5-1; cdr3_nt: TGCGCCAGCAGCCGTGTGCAGGGGAGGACTGAAGCTTTCTTT; cdr3_aa: CASSRVQGRTEAFF
d_call: -; clone_size: -; j_call: TRBJ2-5; v_call: TRBV7-2; cdr3_nt: TGTGCCAGCAGCTTACGGGACTCTCAAGAGACCCAGTACTTC; cdr3_aa: CASSLRDSQETQYF
d_call: -; clone_size: few; j_call: TRBJ1-6; v_call: TRBV18; cdr3_nt: TGTGCCAGCTCACCCAACGATATCGCGAGTAATTCACCCCTCCACTTT; cdr3_aa: CASSPNDIASNSPLHF
d_call: -; clone_size: -; j_call: TRBJ1-2; v_call: TRBV10-3; cdr3_nt: TGTGCCAACATGGACAGTCTTAACTATGGCTACACCTTC; cdr3_aa: CANMDSLNYGYTF
d_call: -; clone_size: -; j_call: TRBJ2-7; v_call: TRBV25-1; cdr3_nt: TGTGCCAGCAGTGAATTGCAGGGGAGGTGGGCCTTC; cdr3_aa: CASSELQGRWAF
d_call: -; clone_size: few; j_call: TRBJ2-1; v_call: TRBV30; cdr3_nt: TGTGCCTGGAGTGAGGAAGCCTACAATGAGCAGTTCTTC; cdr3_aa: CAWSEEAYNEQFF
d_call: -; clone_size: -; j_call: TRBJ1-5; v_call: TRBV2; cdr3_nt: TGTGCCAGCAGGGGCCAGGACGGCAATCAGCCCCAGCATTTT; cdr3_aa: CASRGQDGNQPQHF
d_call: -; clone_size: few; j_call: TRBJ2-1; v_call: TRBV5-4; cdr3_nt: TGTGCCAGCAGCCCTGGACTGATCCAGGGTAACAATGAGCAGTTCTTC; cdr3_aa: CASSPGLIQGNNEQFF
d_call: -; clone_size: -; j_call: TRBJ1-2; v_call: TRBV29-1; cdr3_nt: TGCAGCGTTGGGGAGAAGATGACGCTGACCTCTGGCTACACCTTC; cdr3_aa: CSVGEKMTLTSGYTF
d_call: -; clone_size: few; j_call: TRBJ2-6; v_call: TRBV10-3; cdr3_nt: TGTGCCATCAGTCAGTCCTCTGGGGCCAACGTCCTGACTTTC; cdr3_aa: CAISQSSGANVLTF
d_call: -; clone_size: few; j_call: TRBJ1-6; v_call: TRBV30; cdr3_nt: TGTGCCGGCTACACGACTGGGGTCTATAATTCACCCCTCCACTTT; cdr3_aa: CAGYTTGVYNSPLHF
d_call: -; clone_size: -; j_call: TRBJ2-3; v_call: TRBV11-3; cdr3_nt: TGTGCCAGCAGCTTAGGGGGCACAGATACGCAGTATTTT; cdr3_aa: CASSLGGTDTQYF